Listed here are 8 T cell receptor beta chains from one sample, sequenced in a study of T-cell reconstitution after alpha-beta-depleted transplantation in children. Unique molecular identifiers were incorporated when the TCRbeta library was constructed. One entry per CDR3 protein, called by TCRdb with MiXCR from the PCR reads. This table has a few hundred thousand distinct CDR3 sequences, approximately 13% appearing once. The specimen was PBMCs, mostly from graft donor cells, collected 360 days after TCRalphabeta/CD19-depleted stem cell transplant. The receptors were sampled from a male patient younger than 18 who had a stem cell transplant for acute myeloid leukemia, so the T cells may come from the graft donor.

The V call is TRBV6-2 or TRBV6-3, the J call TRBJ1-3, with D uncertain. Germline V gene lookup returns CDR1 MNHEY and CDR2 SVGEGT. CDR3 length equals 13 residues. Trimming removed 2 bases from V and 3 bases from J, with 5 bases in between. The CDR3 loop is CASSYSRGNTIYF. DNA of the CDR3: TGTGCCAGCAGTTACAGCCGTGGAAACACCATATATTTT.

This chain joins TRBV20-1 and TRBJ2-1, with D unresolved. This CDR3 has 13 residues. Germline V gene sequence: CDR1 DFQATT, CDR2 SNEGSKA (reference sequence). Deletions cut 6 bases from V and 0 bases from J, with 9 bases between. CDR3 coding DNA: TGCAGTGCCCCGGCGAGCTCCTACAATGAGCAGTTCTTC. Translating gives CSAPASSYNEQFF.

This clonotype was counted ten times or more. CDR3 protein: CSVGGGFTETQYF. The CDR3 nucleotides read TGCAGCGTTGGGGGGGGGTTTACCGAGACCCAGTACTTC. The chain links TRBV29-1 to TRBJ2-5; 7 bases line up with TRBD2. The germline V gene has CDR1 SQVTM and CDR2 ANQGSEA. CDR3 length equals 13 residues. Trimming cost V 4 bases and J 5 bases; bases outside gene matches: 7. The full variable domain, completed using reference TRBV29-1 and TRBJ2-5, is SAVISQKPSRDICQRGTSLTIQCQVDSQVTMMFWYRQQPGQSLTLIATANQGSEATYESGFVIDKFPISRPNLTFSTLTVSNMSPEDSSIYLCSVGGGFTETQYFGPGTRLLVL.

This clonotype appeared once. The germline gene is not matched at one end of the junction; a read error may be the cause. The rearrangement links TRBV4-3 to TRBJ2-7, with D maybe TRBD2 (5 bases). The CDR3 runs 15 residues. Germline CDR1 is LGHNA and CDR2 is YSLEER. The CDR3 bases are TGCTCCAGCAGCCAAGATCCGGGAATCGCCTACGAGCAGTACTTC. Protein product: CSSSQDPGIAYEQYF.

This clonotype has at least ten counts. The chain joins TRBV18 to TRBJ2-3; the D is unclear. The CDR3 has 13 residues. Germline values: CDR1 KGHSH, CDR2 LQKENI. Trimming took 3 bases from V and 0 from J, leaving 4 bases between them. CDR3 nucleotide sequence: TGTGCCAGCTCACCCTCAAGCACAGATACGCAGTATTTT. This codes for CASSPSSTDTQYF.

This clonotype showed up just a few times. CDR3 nucleotides: TGTGCCAGCAGTGCGCTACTCCCGGGACCACGTCTCGCTGAGCAGTTCTTC. The encoded protein is CASSALLPGPRLAEQFF. The chain couples TRBV6-1 to TRBJ2-1; tentatively, D is TRBD1 or TRBD2 (5 bases each). The V gene's germline CDR1 is MNHNS and CDR2 SASEGT. Between the trimmed V and J ends, which lost 4 bases and 9 bases, there was a span of 25 bases. The CDR3 has 17 amino acids.

The rearrangement links TRBV20-1 to TRBJ2-7, with 12 bases identical to TRBD1. The CDR3 sequence is 14 residues long. CDR1 and CDR2 from the germline V gene are DFQATT and SNEGSKA (reference sequence). V lost 3 bases, J lost 6 bases, and 6 bases stayed unmatched. The CDR3 loop reads CSASVGTGGSEQYF. CDR3 DNA: TGCAGTGCTAGCGTCGGGACAGGGGGCAGCGAGCAGTACTTC.

This clonotype was seen at least ten times. The rearrangement links TRBV12-3 or TRBV12-4 to TRBJ2-7; 8 nucleotides match TRBD1. The CDR3 runs to 16 residues. After removal of 2 bases from V and 1 base from J, the junction contained 7 bases not matched to a gene. CDR3 loop: CASSLRRQGWSYEQYF. CDR3 DNA sequence: TGTGCCAGCAGTTTAAGGAGACAGGGGTGGTCCTACGAGCAGTACTTC.